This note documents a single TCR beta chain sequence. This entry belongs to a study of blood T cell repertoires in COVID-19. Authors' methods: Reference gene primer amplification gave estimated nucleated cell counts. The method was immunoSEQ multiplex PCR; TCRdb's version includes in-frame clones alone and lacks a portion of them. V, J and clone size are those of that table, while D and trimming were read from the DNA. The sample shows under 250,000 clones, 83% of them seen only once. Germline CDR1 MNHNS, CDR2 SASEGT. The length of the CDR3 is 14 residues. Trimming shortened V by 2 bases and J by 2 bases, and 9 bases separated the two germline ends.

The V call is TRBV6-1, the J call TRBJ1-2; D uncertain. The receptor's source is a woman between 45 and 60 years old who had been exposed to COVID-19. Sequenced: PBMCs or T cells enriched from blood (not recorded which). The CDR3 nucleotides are TGTGCCAGCAGTGAACAAGCAGGAAACTATGGCTACACCTTC. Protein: CASSEQAGNYGYTF.